What follows are 14 T cell receptor beta chains derived from one specimen sequenced in a study of OX40 agonist ivuxolimab in advanced cancers. TCRdb keeps only in-frame clones here, not all; method: immunoSEQ multiplex PCR. The table shows 20,000 to 30,000 clones, with approximately 83% occurring only once. This material consisted of CD4+ or CD8+ T cells sorted from blood, taken in a trial of the OX40 agonist ivuxolimab. These receptors were taken from an adult with an advanced solid tumor such as melanoma, head and neck, liver or kidney cancer.

V is TRBV5-1 and J is TRBJ2-7, with TRBD1 matching 8 bases. Trimming cost V 0 bases and J 5 bases; bases outside gene matches: 4. The CDR3 covers 14 residues. CDR1 is SGHRS and CDR2 is YFSETQ in the germline V gene. CDR3 nucleotides: TGCGCCAGCAGCTTGGAGGACAGGGTCAACGAGCAGTACTTC. Its protein is CASSLEDRVNEQYF.

This chain joins TRBV7-8 and TRBJ2-2, with D possibly TRBD1 on 6 matching bases. The V gene lost 1 base and the J gene lost 4 bases, with 13 bases spanning the gap. This CDR3 region has 16 residues. CDR1 and CDR2 (germline): SGHVS, FQNEAQ. The CDR3 region has the DNA TGTGCCAGCAGCTTAGACAGGGCACGTAGCACCGGGGAGCTGTTTTTT. Translating it yields CASSLDRARSTGELFF. The variable domain in full, completed from reference TRBV7-8 and TRBJ2-2, reads GAGVSQSPRYKVAKRGQDVALRCDPISGHVSLFWYQQALGQGPEFLTYFQNEAQLDKSGLPSDRFFAERPEGSVSTLKIQRTQQEDSAVYLCASSLDRARSTGELFFGEGSRLTVL.

This clone has just a few counts. This chain joins TRBV4-3 and TRBJ2-5; D remains ambiguous. The germline V and J ends were trimmed by 0 bases and 5 bases, with 16 bases remaining between them. CDR3 size: 16 residues. CDR1 and CDR2 (germline): LGHNA, YSLEER. The CDR3 bases are TGCGCCAGCAGCCAAGATCCGAACCCTAGAACGGAGACCCAGTACTTC. Protein: CASSQDPNPRTETQYF.

On this clone itself: The sample has other DNA sequences that encode this CDR3 too. The chain is built from TRBV13 and TRBJ2-7; D is uncertain. Trimming pared 4 bases from V and 1 base from J, leaving 2 bases between. The germline CDR1 and CDR2 sequences are PRHDT and FYEKMQ (reference sequence). This CDR3 has 11 residues. CDR3 region: CASSSSYEQYF. In nucleotides, the CDR3 is TGTGCCAGCAGCTCTTCCTACGAGCAGTACTTC.

The chain joins TRBV27 to TRBJ2-5, with D perhaps assigned TRBD1 or TRBD2 (6 bases each). V lost 1 base to trimming and J lost 5 bases, with 14 bases between them. The length of the CDR3 is 15 residues. Germline V gene lookup returns CDR1 MNHEY and CDR2 SMNVEV (reference sequence). The CDR3 region is CASSLFPGAGETQYF. The CDR3 DNA is TGTGCCAGCAGTTTATTCCCAGGGGCGGGGGAGACCCAGTACTTC.

The genes are TRBV9 and TRBJ2-1, with a weak D call TRBD1 (6 bases). V was trimmed by 4 bases and J by 0 bases, leaving 11 bases between them. CDR1 is SGDLS, CDR2 YYNGEE, per germline. The length of the CDR3 is 15 residues. CDR3 sequence reads: CASSPDRSSYNEQFF. The CDR3 DNA follows: TGTGCCAGCAGCCCGGACAGAAGCTCCTACAATGAGCAGTTCTTC. Full variable domain (outside the CDR3, taken from reference TRBV9 and TRBJ2-1): DSGVTQTPKHLITATGQRVTLRCSPRSGDLSVYWYQQSLDQGLQFLIQYYNGEERAKGNILERFSAQQFPDLHSELNLSSLELGDSALYFCASSPDRSSYNEQFFGPGTRLTVL.

The chain employs TRBV6-5 and TRBJ1-2; TRBD1 agrees at 7 bases. Trimming at V came to 0 bases and at J to 7 bases, leaving 8 bases not matched to a gene. Germline V gene lookup returns CDR1 MNHEY and CDR2 SVGAGI. The CDR3 contains 15 residues. CDR3 nucleotide sequence: TGTGCCAGCAGTTACTCCGAGGGGGCACTGCGTGGCTACACCTTC. It specifies CASSYSEGALRGYTF.

This clone was counted between two and nine times. The chain joins TRBV28 to TRBJ1-5; a possible D gene is TRBD1 (5 bases). V was clipped by 7 bases and J by 5 bases, with 15 bases between them. This CDR3 contains 14 residues. Germline V gene data show CDR1 as MDHEN and CDR2 as SYDVKM. The DNA for the CDR3 is TGTGCCAGCAACCAGCAGGGCCGTTATCAGCCCCAGCATTTT. It is translated as CASNQQGRYQPQHF.

This chain joins TRBV15 and TRBJ1-6, with D perhaps TRBD1 (6 bases). V dropped 4 bases and J dropped 5 bases, with 9 bases sitting between them. Germline V gene lookup returns CDR1 LNHNV and CDR2 YYDKDF (reference sequence). The CDR3 has 14 residues. DNA of the CDR3: TGTGCCACCAGCACACAGGGAGATAATTCACCCCTCCACTTT. Amino acid sequence: CATSTQGDNSPLHF.

In its sample, this clone was seen once. The chain employs TRBV7-9 and TRBJ2-1; no firm D call. The CDR3 loop spans 15 amino acids. Germline V gives CDR1 SEHNR, CDR2 FQNEAQ (reference sequence). The V and J ends lost 1 base and 3 bases respectively, with 10 bases between them. The CDR3, as DNA: TGTGCCAGCAGCTTAGGTGGTGGGGTCTACAATGAGCAGTTCTTC. Amino acids: CASSLGGGVYNEQFF.

Concerning this clone itself: The sample carries other DNA sequences with the same CDR3. The chain recombines TRBV6-5 with TRBJ2-7; TRBD1 aligns across 8 bases. Germline V gene lookup returns CDR1 MNHEY and CDR2 SVGAGI. The CDR3 spans 15 residues. V was clipped by 1 base and J by 3 bases; unmatched bases: 5. The CDR3 sequence is CASSYYRDRHYEQYF. CDR3 coding DNA: TGTGCCAGCAGTTACTACCGGGACAGGCACTACGAGCAGTACTTC.

The CDR3 region has the DNA TGTGCCAGCAGCTTAGGACTACAGCCGGGAAACACCATATATTTT. Translated: CASSLGLQPGNTIYF. This chain joins TRBV11-2 and TRBJ1-3; no clear D gene. In germline, CDR1 is SGHAT, CDR2 FQNNGV. V dropped 1 base and J dropped 4 bases, with 11 bases sitting between them. The CDR3 length is 15 residues.

J is TRBJ2-2 and V is TRBV6-4, with D uncertain. Between the trimmed V and J ends, which lost 2 bases and 3 bases, there was a span of 4 bases. This CDR3 contains 13 residues. Germline loops: CDR1 MRHNA, CDR2 SNTAGT. The CDR3 here is CASSDRDTGELFF. DNA of the CDR3: TGTGCCAGCAGTGACCGGGACACCGGGGAGCTGTTTTTT.

The chain couples TRBV12-5 to TRBJ1-5; 10 bases fit TRBD1. The CDR3 runs 14 residues. CDR1 is LGHNT and CDR2 is FRNRAP in the germline V gene. Unmatched junction bases numbered 3, after V lost 4 bases and J lost 6 bases. This CDR3 reads CASGWTGGTQPQHF. The CDR3 DNA reads TGTGCTAGTGGTTGGACAGGGGGTACTCAGCCCCAGCATTTT.